A selection of T cell receptor beta chains follows, all from one sample in a study of blood T cell repertoires in COVID-19. Sequencing was performed with immunoSEQ multiplex PCR; in TCRdb, only in-frame clones are kept and a portion is missing. The sample lists more than 200,000 clones, about 87% occurring once. Sequencing input: PBMCs or T cells enriched from blood (not recorded which). Source of these receptors: a woman between 45 and 65 years old who had recovered from COVID-19. The CDR3 runs from the conserved cysteine through the conserved F or W. A D gene is named only where the DNA matches it firmly. Rows give clone size only sometimes, using once, few, many, or a class for an expanded clone.

TRBV18,TRBJ1-1,TRBD1,NA,CASSSQGARTEAFF,TGTGCCAGCTCGTCACAGGGGGCAAGGACTGAAGCTTTCTTT
TRBV3-1/TRBV3-2,TRBJ2-1,TRBD2,once,CASSQERIAGGGNEQFF,TGTGCCAGCAGCCAAGAAAGGATAGCGGGAGGAGGAAATGAGCAGTTCTTC
TRBV7-3,TRBJ2-1,TRBD2,NA,CASSLEGTIGNEQFF,TGTGCCAGCAGCTTAGAGGGGACTATAGGGAATGAGCAGTTCTTC
TRBV5-1,TRBJ1-5,NA,NA,CASSPTGGGDNSNQPQHF,TGCGCCAGCAGCCCGACCGGGGGTGGAGACAATAGCAATCAGCCCCAGCATTTT
TRBV27,TRBJ2-7,TRBD2,NA,CASSFSGGSYEQYF,TGTGCCAGCAGTTTTAGCGGGGGCTCCTACGAGCAGTACTTC
TRBV7-2,TRBJ2-3,TRBD2,once,CASSFSGIGNTQYF,TGTGCCAGCAGCTTTAGCGGGATAGGAAATACGCAGTATTTT
TRBV2,TRBJ2-3,TRBD2,NA,CASKVVAGLAAKEGTQYF,TGTGCCAGCAAAGTCGTGGCCGGACTAGCGGCTAAGGAGGGGACGCAGTATTTT
TRBV2,TRBJ2-4,NA,NA,CASEMSVVREIQYF,TGTGCCAGCGAGATGTCCGTCGTCCGGGAGATTCAGTACTTC
TRBV4-3,TRBJ1-2,NA,few,CASSPTGDYGYTF,TGCGCCAGCAGCCCAACGGGGGACTATGGCTACACCTTC
TRBV2,TRBJ2-1,NA,NA,CASSDGTGNVDEQFF,TGTGCCAGCAGTGACGGGACTGGGAATGTCGATGAGCAGTTCTTC
TRBV15,TRBJ2-5,TRBD1,NA,CATSRRSADRGLETQYF,TGTGCCACCAGCAGGCGATCAGCTGACAGGGGTTTGGAGACCCAGTACTTC
TRBV30,TRBJ1-6,NA,NA,CAWSSLNSPLHF,TGTGCCTGGAGCTCACTAAATTCACCCCTCCACTTT
TRBV7-6,TRBJ2-1,NA,NA,CASSLDREGNEQFF,TGTGCCAGCAGCTTAGACAGGGAGGGGAATGAGCAGTTCTTC
TRBV7-2,TRBJ2-1,TRBD1,NA,CASSLDLGTGDPFF,TGTGCCAGCAGCTTAGACTTAGGGACAGGTGATCCGTTCTTC
TRBV5-1,TRBJ2-3,TRBD2,NA,CASSRLAGASRTDTQYF,TGCGCCAGCAGCCGGCTAGCGGGAGCCTCTCGCACAGATACGCAGTATTTT
TRBV7-3,TRBJ2-5,NA,many,CASSPSGGETQYF,TGTGCCAGCAGCCCGTCGGGTGGAGAGACCCAGTACTTC
TRBV3-1/TRBV3-2,TRBJ1-5,TRBD1,NA,CASSQGGGPGNNQPQHF,TGTGCCAGCAGCCAAGGAGGGGGCCCTGGGAACAATCAGCCCCAGCATTTT
TRBV15,TRBJ2-7,NA,once,CATSRDLVSYEQYF,TGTGCCACCAGTAGGGACTTAGTTAGCTACGAGCAGTACTTC
TRBV4-2,TRBJ1-2,NA,NA,CASSQDARGGVSYGYTF,TGTGCCAGCAGCCAAGATGCCCGCGGGGGGGTTAGCTATGGCTACACCTTC
TRBV7-9,TRBJ1-1,NA,few,CASSLFGGEAFF,TGTGCCAGCAGCTTATTCGGGGGGGAAGCTTTCTTT
TRBV30,TRBJ2-4,NA,NA,CAWRTRGEQNIQYF,TGTGCCTGGAGGACCAGGGGGGAACAAAACATTCAGTACTTC
TRBV7-2,TRBJ1-1,TRBD1,few,CASSSTGGQGTEAFF,TGTGCCAGCAGCTCGACAGGGGGCCAAGGCACTGAAGCTTTCTTT
TRBV5-6,TRBJ2-7,TRBD1,few,CASSFSWTGATREQYF,TGTGCCAGCAGCTTCTCGTGGACAGGGGCTACTCGGGAGCAGTACTTC
TRBV5-5,TRBJ1-5,NA,NA,CASSLFQAGNQPQHF,TGTGCCAGCAGCTTGTTCCAGGCTGGAAATCAGCCCCAGCATTTT